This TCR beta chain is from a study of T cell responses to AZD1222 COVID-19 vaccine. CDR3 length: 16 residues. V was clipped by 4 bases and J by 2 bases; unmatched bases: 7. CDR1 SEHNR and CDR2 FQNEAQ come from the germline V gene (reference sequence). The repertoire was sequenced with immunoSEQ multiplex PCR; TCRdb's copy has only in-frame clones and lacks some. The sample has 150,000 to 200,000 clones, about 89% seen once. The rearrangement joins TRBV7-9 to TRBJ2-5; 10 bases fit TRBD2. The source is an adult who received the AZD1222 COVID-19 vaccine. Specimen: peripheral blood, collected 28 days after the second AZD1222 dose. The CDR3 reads CASSSGLAAKQETQYF. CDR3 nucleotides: TGTGCCAGCAGCTCCGGACTAGCGGCTAAACAAGAGACCCAGTACTTC.